Listed below are T cell receptor beta chains from one sample, sequenced in a study of CD8 T cells in ankylosing spondylitis. TCRdb re-derived calls from the 5' RACE reads in MiXCR, one entry per CDR3 protein. The table lists 220,000 or so distinct CDR3 sequences, around 16% of them singletons, with under 55% in the top ten. The sequenced sample consisted of blood, either unsorted or a sorted T cell fraction (not recorded which). Every receptor here comes from a male donor with ankylosing spondylitis. CDR3s include the opening cysteine and the closing phenylalanine or tryptophan. Each record gives: clone size, D gene, V gene, J gene, CDR3 DNA, CDR3 protein. The D gene is left open where the match is weak. Where a row states a size, it is once, few, many or the class of an expanded clone; other rows omit it.

>-|TRBD1|TRBV10-3|TRBJ1-5
TGTGCCATCAGAGAACAGGGGAATCAGCCCCAGCATTTT
CAIREQGNQPQHF
>few|-|TRBV7-8|TRBJ1-6
TGTGCCAGCAGCTTCCCCGACTCTGGGGTAAATTCACCCCTCCACTTT
CASSFPDSGVNSPLHF
>-|-|TRBV4-3|TRBJ2-6
TGCGCCAGCACCCCAGACAGACAAATCTCTGGGGCCAACGTCCTGACTTTC
CASTPDRQISGANVLTF
>-|TRBD1|TRBV5-5|TRBJ1-4
TGTGCCAGCAGCCCCCAATCCCTTGACAGGGGAGTGTTTTTT
CASSPQSLDRGVFF
>many|-|TRBV29-1|TRBJ2-5
TGCAGCGTTGAAGGACGGCAAGAGACCCAGTACTTC
CSVEGRQETQYF
>-|-|TRBV5-4|TRBJ2-5
TGTGCCAGCAGCTTGACAGGGTCTGGAGAAGAGACCCAGTACTTC
CASSLTGSGEETQYF
>-|TRBD1|TRBV9|TRBJ1-1
TGTGCCAGCAGCGTAAGAAGGGGACAGGGGGACACTGAAGCTTTCTTT
CASSVRRGQGDTEAFF
>-|-|TRBV6-5|TRBJ1-1
TGTGCCAGCAGTTACTCGTCGGGCTCCACTGAAGCTTTCTTT
CASSYSSGSTEAFF
>-|-|TRBV6-1|TRBJ1-5
TGTGCCAGCAGCGCTGATCGCAATCAGCCCCAGCATTTT
CASSADRNQPQHF
>-|TRBD2|TRBV7-9|TRBJ2-7
TGTGCCAGCAGCAACCAAACTAGCGGGTTCTACGAGCAGTACTTC
CASSNQTSGFYEQYF
>many|TRBD1|TRBV5-1|TRBJ1-1
TGCGCCAGCAGCTATGGGACAGGGGGCGCGGGTACTGAAGCTTTCTTT
CASSYGTGGAGTEAFF
>-|TRBD1|TRBV20-1|TRBJ1-5
TGCAGTGCTCCGGCGGGACAGGGTCTTTTTCAGCCCCAGCATTTT
CSAPAGQGLFQPQHF
>-|-|TRBV7-8|TRBJ1-3
TGTGCCAGCAGCTGGGCCGGACAGCCAAACACCATATATTTT
CASSWAGQPNTIYF
>many|TRBD1|TRBV10-3|TRBJ1-5
TGTGCCATCAGCGGGACAGGGGGCAATCAGCCCCAGCATTTT
CAISGTGGNQPQHF
>-|-|TRBV7-8|TRBJ2-1
TGTGCCAGCAGCTTAGTTGGCGTCGGTGAGCAGTTCTTC
CASSLVGVGEQFF
>-|TRBD2|TRBV30|TRBJ2-1
TGTGCCTGGATGGGAGGACTAGCGGACTACAATGAGCAGTTCTTC
CAWMGGLADYNEQFF
>-|TRBD2|TRBV2|TRBJ2-1
TGTGCCAGCAGTGCTAGCGGCTCCTACAATGAGCAGTTCTTC
CASSASGSYNEQFF
>-|-|TRBV12-3/TRBV12-4|TRBJ1-1
TGTGCCAGCAGCTCGACGGCCGGGGGGGCTGAAGCTTTCTTT
CASSSTAGGAEAFF
>many|-|TRBV29-1|TRBJ1-1
TGCAGCGTTTGGTTCCAGGAGCCTGAAGCTTTCTTT
CSVWFQEPEAFF
>-|-|TRBV12-3/TRBV12-4|TRBJ2-2
TGTGCCAGCAGTTTTTGGCCGGAGACCGGGGAGCTGTTTTTT
CASSFWPETGELFF
>few|TRBD2|TRBV5-1|TRBJ2-1
TGCGCCAGCAGCCATGGGACTAGCGGGGGGGATGAGCAGTTCTTC
CASSHGTSGGDEQFF
>-|-|TRBV27|TRBJ2-7
TGTGCCAGCAGTTCCTTTACCGGGTCCCCGCTTGACGAGCAGTACTTC
CASSSFTGSPLDEQYF
>-|TRBD1|TRBV12-3/TRBV12-4|TRBJ2-2
TGTGCCAGCAGTTCCACCTACCCGGGACAGGGGAACACCGGGGAGCTGTTTTTT
CASSSTYPGQGNTGELFF
>few|-|TRBV14|TRBJ2-3
TGTGCCAGCAGCCAGTCTGTGGATACGCAGTATTTT
CASSQSVDTQYF
>few|-|TRBV10-3|TRBJ2-1
TGTGCCATCAGTGGGTTAAGCTCCTACAATGAGCAGTTCTTC
CAISGLSSYNEQFF
>many|-|TRBV29-1|TRBJ2-2
TGCAGCGTTCTCCCCCAGAATACCGGGGAGCTGTTTTTT
CSVLPQNTGELFF
>few|TRBD1|TRBV4-1|TRBJ1-2
TGCGCCAGCAGCCACAGGACAGGGACCTCTTATGGCTACACCTTC
CASSHRTGTSYGYTF
>few|TRBD1|TRBV9|TRBJ1-2
TGTGCCAGCGCGGGCCAGAGACAGGGGGAAATATATGGCTACACCTTC
CASAGQRQGEIYGYTF
>many|-|TRBV7-9|TRBJ2-3
TGTGCCAGCAGTTTAGACCCAGATACGCAGTATTTT
CASSLDPDTQYF
>-|TRBD2|TRBV6-5|TRBJ2-1
TGTGCCAGCAGTTACTTGCGGGGGGACTACAATGAGCAGTTCTTC
CASSYLRGDYNEQFF
>-|-|TRBV27|TRBJ2-7
TGTGCCAGCAGTTTTTTGGCTAGCTCCTACGAACAGTACTTC
CASSFLASSYEQYF
>few|-|TRBV6-1|TRBJ2-7
TGTGCCAGCAGTGAACAGGTGGACTTGAGCTCCTACGAGCAGTACTTC
CASSEQVDLSSYEQYF
>-|TRBD1|TRBV20-1|TRBJ2-3
TGCAGTGCTAGAGAATTGGGACAGGGGATGGCAGATACGCAGTATTTT
CSARELGQGMADTQYF
>-|-|TRBV2|TRBJ2-7
TGTGCCAGCAGTGAAACCTACGAGCAGTACTTC
CASSETYEQYF
>few|TRBD2|TRBV11-1|TRBJ2-1
TGTGCCAGCAGCTGGGGGGGAACGAATGAGCAGTTCTTC
CASSWGGTNEQFF
>few|-|TRBV5-6|TRBJ1-1
TGTGCCAGCAGCTTGGTACAGGGACTTGCTGAAGCTTTCTTT
CASSLVQGLAEAFF
>few|-|TRBV28|TRBJ2-5
TGTGCCAGCAACCCCACCGGGACGGAAGAGACCCAGTACTTC
CASNPTGTEETQYF
>-|-|TRBV6-2/TRBV6-3|TRBJ1-2
TGTGCCAGCAGCTTCTCGCGGGAGAATGGCTACACCTTC
CASSFSRENGYTF
>-|TRBD1|TRBV5-6|TRBJ2-7
TGTGCCAGCAGCTTGATTGCTGGACAGGGGGATCCCTACGAGCAGTACTTC
CASSLIAGQGDPYEQYF
>-|-|TRBV30|TRBJ2-3
TGTGCCTGGAGTGTCGGCGGCTCTAGCACAGATACGCAGTATTTT
CAWSVGGSSTDTQYF
>-|TRBD2|TRBV3-1|TRBJ2-1
TGTGCCAGCAGACCGGGACTAGACTACAATGAGCAGTTCTTC
CASRPGLDYNEQFF
>many|-|TRBV7-8|TRBJ2-7
TGTGCCAGCAGCTTAGGTGTCGAGGCCCGGGAGGAGCAGTACTTC
CASSLGVEAREEQYF
>-|TRBD1|TRBV7-9|TRBJ2-5
TGTGCCAGCAGCACACCGGGACAGGGGAAGACCCAGTACTTC
CASSTPGQGKTQYF
>few|-|TRBV10-2|TRBJ1-5
TGCGCCAGCAGTGAGTCTGGGTATAGCAATCAGCCCCAGCATTTT
CASSESGYSNQPQHF
>-|-|TRBV6-1|TRBJ2-6
TGTGCCAGCAGTGTCGCCTCTGGGGCCAACGTCCTGACTTTC
CASSVASGANVLTF
>-|TRBD2|TRBV28|TRBJ2-7
TGTGCCAGCACTCTGGGGGGGGGCTCCTACGAGCAGTACTTC
CASTLGGGSYEQYF
>few|-|TRBV20-1|TRBJ2-3
TGCAGTGCTAGAGGGGACTCCCACTTTAGCACAGATACGCAGTATTTT
CSARGDSHFSTDTQYF
>-|TRBD1|TRBV7-9|TRBJ1-2
TGTGCCAGCAGCTCCCCGGGACAGGGAAATGGCTACACCTTC
CASSSPGQGNGYTF
>few|TRBD1|TRBV20-1|TRBJ2-7
TGCAGTGCTAGACCCCAGGGGGCCCGTCTCTACGAGCAGTACTTC
CSARPQGARLYEQYF